This TCR beta chain was identified during a study of CD8 T cells in Susac syndrome. Reverse transcription of about 0.5 to 1 ug RNA was carried out with random hexamers. Amplification of TCR beta CDR3 was carried out by immunoSEQ multiplex PCR, which covered 54 Vbeta and 13 Jbeta segments. From the immunoSEQ multiplex PCR reads, TCRdb called clonotypes with MiXCR, one entry per CDR3 protein. The repertoire has 150,000 to 200,000 distinct CDR3 sequences, about 95% of them found once; the top ten carry approximately 0.093%. This CDR3 region has 13 residues. V shed 6 bases and J shed 6 bases, with 14 bases lying between them. The germline V gene encodes CDR1 KGHSH and CDR2 LQKENI. As to this clonotype: Its antigen is unknown.

Points from the study as a whole: That the number of individuals in its TCR sequencing and HLA analysis was relatively small was acknowledged by the study.

TCR beta was sequenced from blood CD8+ and CD4+ T cells. FACS was used to enrich TEMRA cells, whereas the CD8+ and CD4+ T cells were obtained by negative isolation. This clonotype was obtained from a human donor with multiple sclerosis. V usage is TRBV18 and J usage is TRBJ2-5; TRBD1 is a possible D gene (5 bases). Input material: CD4+ T cells from PBMCs. This CDR3 is CASSPDSSKTQYF. Written as DNA, the CDR3 is TGTGCCAGCTCTCCCGACAGTAGCAAGACCCAGTACTTC.